These T cell receptor beta chains were read from a single sample in a study of cytomegalovirus exposure and HLA in healthy donors. TCRdb's table, derived via immunoSEQ multiplex PCR, lists solely in-frame clones and lacks some. The sample consists of roughly 100,000 clones, 70% to 90% of them appearing once. Sequenced input: PBMCs. The source is a woman between 18 and 29 years old in good health and CMV-seropositive. Each CDR3 is given with its conserved first and last residue. The D gene is left open where the match is weak.

V: TRBV29-1; D: TRBD2; CDR3: CSVMGTSGSYNNEQFF
V: TRBV6-6; D: -; CDR3: CASRGPGQWETQYF
V: TRBV10-3; D: TRBD1; CDR3: CAISESGQGFTEAFF
V: TRBV15; D: TRBD1; CDR3: CATSRNRGWETQYF
V: TRBV5-1; D: TRBD2; CDR3: CASVRAGDGEQFF
V: TRBV6-1; D: -; CDR3: CASRLIPGNYGYTF
V: TRBV7-8; D: -; CDR3: CASSLGRAETQYF
V: TRBV7-9; D: TRBD2; CDR3: CASSLIPAGGPREQYF
V: TRBV5-6; D: -; CDR3: CASSDGPWGHTDTQYF
V: TRBV2; D: -; CDR3: CARSTGGNSPLHF
V: TRBV30; D: -; CDR3: CAWSPGVNQPQHF
V: TRBV27; D: TRBD2; CDR3: CASSLTSGGYEQYF
V: TRBV5-1; D: -; CDR3: CASSLEGRDTEAFF
V: TRBV2; D: TRBD1; CDR3: CASSDQGEVSYNSPLHF
V: TRBV10-2; D: -; CDR3: CASSEKQAKLFF
V: TRBV12-5; D: -; CDR3: CASGPQQSTGPLHF
V: TRBV4-2; D: -; CDR3: CASSQGTGYSYEQYF
V: TRBV30; D: TRBD1; CDR3: CACKTGAGNTIYF
V: TRBV19; D: -; CDR3: CASSISAGSTDTQYF
V: TRBV5-4; D: -; CDR3: CASSSPRYSPRGLSYEQYF
V: TRBV28; D: -; CDR3: CASSLRDFVYEQYF
V: TRBV5-1; D: -; CDR3: CASSLSPAGTDTQYF
V: TRBV9; D: -; CDR3: CASSVASRWSTDTQYF
V: TRBV27; D: -; CDR3: CASSQLQGTYEQYF
V: TRBV28; D: -; CDR3: CASSPPGPVPEAFF
V: TRBV5-1; D: TRBD2; CDR3: CASSSRTSSYEQYF
V: TRBV21-1; D: -; CDR3: CASRGLAGGQNTGELFF
V: TRBV4-1; D: TRBD1; CDR3: CASSQPGQVNTEAFF
V: TRBV13; D: -; CDR3: CASSIYRVPHEQYF
V: TRBV5-8; D: -; CDR3: CASSRRTTNEKLFF
V: TRBV15; D: -; CDR3: CATSSSTYNEQFF
V: TRBV5-4; D: TRBD1; CDR3: CASSLPGTGEKLFF
V: TRBV4-1; D: TRBD1; CDR3: CASSQGTGPSPEAFF
V: TRBV6-5; D: -; CDR3: CASTERRANTEAFF
V: TRBV6-6; D: -; CDR3: CASSPTLESYYGYTF
V: TRBV6-6; D: TRBD1; CDR3: CASSQYRDRAGNTIYF
V: TRBV6-5; D: TRBD1; CDR3: CASSLTGDPLTEQYF
V: TRBV19; D: -; CDR3: CASSISGSSDNYGYTF
V: TRBV11-3; D: -; CDR3: CASSFSRNTEAFF
V: TRBV6-6; D: -; CDR3: CASTRNTEAFF
V: TRBV30; D: -; CDR3: CAWSVQDDQPQHF
V: TRBV7-9; D: -; CDR3: CASSPAGNSPLHF
V: TRBV10-3; D: TRBD1; CDR3: CAMEGQGWEKLFF
V: TRBV19; D: TRBD1; CDR3: CASSSRDRGYSYGYTF
V: TRBV2; D: TRBD1; CDR3: CASSYVRDRAFF
V: TRBV4-1; D: -; CDR3: CASSQAGLAKNIQYF
V: TRBV14; D: -; CDR3: CASSQGQFSVDEQYF
V: TRBV30; D: TRBD2; CDR3: CAWTSGSEQFF
V: TRBV5-1; D: -; CDR3: CASSYGAGVQGETQYF
V: TRBV6-1; D: TRBD1; CDR3: CASSGTENTEAFF
V: TRBV5-1; D: TRBD1; CDR3: CASSLLAGGYEQYF
V: TRBV6-5; D: -; CDR3: CASSYSNRNTEAFF
V: TRBV19; D: -; CDR3: CASTSGTPNEKLFF
V: TRBV6-5; D: TRBD1; CDR3: CASSFGTGFQPQHF
V: TRBV2; D: -; CDR3: CASRGREGHQPQHF
V: TRBV6-5; D: -; CDR3: CASSVRGEIIEQFF
V: TRBV2; D: TRBD2; CDR3: CASSEMWGGTYNEQFF
V: TRBV30; D: TRBD1; CDR3: CARDRGLGDTQYF
V: TRBV7-8; D: -; CDR3: CASRPEVLRDRETQYF